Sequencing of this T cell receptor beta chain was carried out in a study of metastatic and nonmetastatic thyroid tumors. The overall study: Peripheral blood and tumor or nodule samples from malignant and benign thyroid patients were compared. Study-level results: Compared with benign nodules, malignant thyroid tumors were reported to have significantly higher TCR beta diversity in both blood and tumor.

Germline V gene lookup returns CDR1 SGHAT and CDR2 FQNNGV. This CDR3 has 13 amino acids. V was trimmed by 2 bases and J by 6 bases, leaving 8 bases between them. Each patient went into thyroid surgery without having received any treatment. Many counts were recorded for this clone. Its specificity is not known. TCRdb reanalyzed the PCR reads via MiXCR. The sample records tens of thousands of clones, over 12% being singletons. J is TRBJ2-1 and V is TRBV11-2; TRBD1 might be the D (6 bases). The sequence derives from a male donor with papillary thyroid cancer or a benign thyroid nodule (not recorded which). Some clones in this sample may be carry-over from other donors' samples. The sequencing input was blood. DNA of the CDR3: TGTGCCAGCAGCTTAAGAGGGGGCAATGAGCAGTTCTTC. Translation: CASSLRGGNEQFF.